These 25 T cell receptor beta chains were sequenced from one sample in a study of cytomegalovirus exposure and HLA in healthy donors. The repertoire was sequenced with immunoSEQ multiplex PCR; TCRdb's copy has only in-frame clones and lacks some. The sample has about 63,000 clones, more than 80% seen once; the top ten hold roughly 1.2%. Source material: PBMCs. These receptors were collected from a young woman in good health and CMV-seronegative.

This chain uses TRBV27 with TRBJ2-1, with TRBD2 matching 9 bases. The CDR3 has 18 amino acids. Germline CDR1 is MNHEY and CDR2 is SMNVEV (reference sequence). J gave up 4 bases and V 6 bases, and 16 bases lay outside the gene matches. The CDR3 region has the DNA TGTGCCAGCAGCCCACCTCCAGGGTTGAGCGGGAGGTACAATGAGCAGTTCTTC. Its protein product is CASSPPPGLSGRYNEQFF.

The gene calls are TRBV2 and TRBJ2-3, with 8 bases aligning to TRBD1. The CDR3 runs to 17 residues. Germline trimming cut 0 bases from V and 1 base from J; bases unmatched to any gene: 6. Germline CDR1 SNHLY, CDR2 FYNNEI. CDR3 DNA: TGTGCCAGCAGTGAAGCGCTGGGGGGACAGGGCACAGATACGCAGTATTTT. Amino acids: CASSEALGGQGTDTQYF.

The chain carries TRBV9 and TRBJ2-1; 12 bases align to TRBD1. V lost 3 bases to trimming and J lost 7 bases; unmatched junction nucleotides: 5. CDR3 length equals 15 residues. The V gene's germline CDR1 is SGDLS and CDR2 YYNGEE. CDR3 amino acids: CASSGDRGRVNEQFF. CDR3 nucleotides: TGTGCCAGCAGCGGGGACAGGGGGCGCGTAAATGAGCAGTTCTTC.

V gene TRBV6-1 combines with J gene TRBJ2-4; TRBD2 matches 9 bases. Germline V gene data show CDR1 as MNHNS and CDR2 as SASEGT. This CDR3 contains 16 residues. With V trimmed by 4 bases and J by 7 bases, 11 bases remained unmatched. As DNA, the CDR3 is TGTGCCAGCAGTGTGACAGGAGTAGCGGGAGTGAACATTCAGTACTTC. This encodes CASSVTGVAGVNIQYF.

The chain joins TRBV5-1 to TRBJ2-3; D perhaps matches TRBD2 (5 bases). V shed 0 bases and J shed 3 bases, with 8 bases lying between them. The length of the CDR3 is 14 residues. CDR1 is SGHRS and CDR2 is YFSETQ in the germline V gene. The CDR3 DNA follows: TGCGCCAGCAGCTTGGAAGGCGGGACAGATACGCAGTATTTT. Amino acid sequence: CASSLEGGTDTQYF.

The rearrangement joins TRBV10-2 to TRBJ1-6; D remains ambiguous. The V end was cut by 0 bases, the J end by 9 bases, with 6 bases between. In germline, CDR1 is WSHSY, CDR2 SAAADI. There are 13 residues in the CDR3. The DNA for the CDR3 is TGCGCCAGCAGTGAGTCCCGGGTTTCACCCCTCCACTTT. This translates into CASSESRVSPLHF.

The chain employs TRBV5-1 and TRBJ1-4; D unresolved. Trimming took off 4 bases at V and 2 bases at J, with 9 bases between the two ends. Germline V gene data show CDR1 as SGHRS and CDR2 as YFSETQ. This CDR3 has 14 residues. The CDR3 nucleotides are TGCGCCAGCAGCCCCGGTGGTACTAATGAAAAACTGTTTTTT. Translating gives CASSPGGTNEKLFF.

The rearrangement joins TRBV28 to TRBJ2-5; 10 bases fit TRBD1. V trimming: 5 bases; J trimming: 5 bases; junction bases outside the gene matches: 11. This CDR3 spans 16 amino acids. Germline V CDR1 and CDR2: MDHEN, SYDVKM. The CDR3 DNA reads as TGTGCCAGCAGTATAAGGACAGGGGGAACCTGGGAGACCCAGTACTTC. Protein sequence: CASSIRTGGTWETQYF.

Only a few counts were recorded for this clone. The J gene is TRBJ2-2, the V gene TRBV15, with 7 positions matching TRBD2. Looked up from germline, CDR1 is LNHNV and CDR2 is YYDKDF (reference sequence). The CDR3 loop spans 13 amino acids. V lost 8 bases, J lost 7 bases, and 7 bases stayed unmatched. CDR3 bases: TGTGCCACCGGGGGAGGGCCCGGCGGGGAGCTGTTTTTT. Translated: CATGGGPGGELFF.

The rearrangement links TRBV19 to TRBJ2-7, with 7 nucleotides matching TRBD1. With 6 bases clipped from V and 7 bases from J, the junction kept 15 bases outside the gene matches. Germline-derived CDR1 and CDR2 are LNHDA and SQIVND (reference sequence). The CDR3 runs to 15 residues. The CDR3, as DNA: TGTGCCAGTAGAAACTACAGGGGCCCGCCGGAGGAGCAGTACTTC. Translated: CASRNYRGPPEEQYF.

V gene TRBV30 combines with J gene TRBJ2-5; 11 positions match TRBD2. The CDR3 runs 15 residues. The germline V gene encodes CDR1 GTSNPN and CDR2 SVGIG (reference sequence). V dropped 7 bases and J dropped 0; count of bases not matched to a gene: 7. The CDR3 loop reads CASLAGDPYQETQYF. The CDR3 DNA is TGTGCCTCACTAGCGGGGGACCCGTACCAAGAGACCCAGTACTTC.

CDR3 in DNA: TGTGCCAGCAGCCCACGGACGGGAGGTTACAATGAGCAGTTCTTC. It translates to CASSPRTGGYNEQFF. The chain uses TRBV6-5 and TRBJ2-1, with 7 positions matching TRBD2. V was pared by 6 bases and J by 4 bases, with 9 bases of the junction left unmatched. The CDR3 consists of 15 residues. Per germline, CDR1 MNHEY and CDR2 SVGAGI.

This chain joins TRBV4-1 and TRBJ2-1; 8 bases are shared with TRBD2. The V gene's germline CDR1 is MGHRA and CDR2 YSYEKL. The CDR3 totals 15 residues. The V and J ends lost 4 bases and 8 bases, in that order; junction bases with no gene match: 10. The CDR3 protein is CASSLGGGRGYEQFF. DNA of the CDR3: TGCGCCAGCAGCCTCGGCGGGGGGCGAGGCTATGAGCAGTTCTTC.

V gene TRBV29-1 combines with J gene TRBJ2-5; tentative D call: TRBD1 (5 bases). This CDR3 spans 14 amino acids. The germline V gene has CDR1 SQVTM and CDR2 ANQGSEA. Trimming left V 7 bases short and J 0 bases short, with 15 bases between. CDR3 sequence (DNA): TGCAGCGCCCCCGCCCCAGGGAACCAAGAGACCCAGTACTTC. Translating it yields CSAPAPGNQETQYF.

The chain carries TRBV30 and TRBJ2-5, with 11 bases fitting TRBD2. V was clipped by 3 bases and J by 2 bases; unmatched bases: 14. The CDR3 spans 18 residues. The V gene's germline CDR1 is GTSNPN and CDR2 SVGIG (reference sequence). DNA of the CDR3: TGTGCCTGGAGCAATCTAGCGGGAGGCGCTATGAGACAAGAGACCCAGTACTTC. It yields the protein CAWSNLAGGAMRQETQYF.

The chain employs TRBV15 and TRBJ2-5; 7 bases map to TRBD2. There are 15 residues in the CDR3. Germline CDR1 and CDR2: LNHNV and YYDKDF (reference sequence). The J segment lost 1 base and the V segment lost 3 bases, leaving 5 bases of the junction unmatched. The CDR3 reads CATSSGTKAQETQYF. The CDR3 region has the DNA TGTGCCACCAGCAGTGGGACTAAGGCCCAAGAGACCCAGTACTTC. The variable domain in full, with the rest retrieved from reference TRBV15 and TRBJ2-5, is DAMVIQNPRYQVTQFGKPVTLSCSQTLNHNVMYWYQQKSSQAPKLLFHYYDKDFNNEADTPDNFQSRRPNTSFCFLDIRSPGLGDTAMYLCATSSGTKAQETQYFGPGTRLLVL.

The chain employs TRBV6-5 and TRBJ2-7; 8 bases fit TRBD2. Germline V gives CDR1 MNHEY, CDR2 SVGAGI. V lost 0 bases to trimming and J lost 6 bases; unmatched junction nucleotides: 4. The CDR3 totals 14 residues. The CDR3 coding sequence is TGTGCCAGCAGTTACTCAGGCGGGAGGCTCGAGCAGTACTTC. This codes for CASSYSGGRLEQYF.

In its sample, this clone was seen once. J is TRBJ2-7 and V is TRBV7-2; 8 bases are shared with TRBD2. The CDR3 runs to 18 residues. CDR1 is SGHTA, CDR2 FQGNSA, per germline. V gave up 5 bases and J gave up 6 bases; unmatched junction bases: 21. CDR3 sequence: CASSRGTSLILPWGEQYF. As DNA, the CDR3 is TGTGCCAGCAGCCGCGGGACTAGTCTCATCCTGCCGTGGGGCGAGCAGTACTTC.

The V call is TRBV2, the J call TRBJ2-7, with TRBD1 identical over 9 bases. V shed 4 bases, J shed 5 bases, and the junction held 12 bases outside the gene matches. Germline-derived CDR1 and CDR2 are SNHLY and FYNNEI. The CDR3 sequence is 16 residues long. This chain's CDR3 is CASSAGGGQGGHEQYF. CDR3 sequence (DNA): TGTGCCAGCAGTGCAGGCGGGGGACAGGGCGGCCACGAGCAGTACTTC.

The chain links TRBV12-5 to TRBJ2-1; possible D gene TRBD1, 6 bases. CDR1 and CDR2 (germline): LGHNT, FRNRAP. This CDR3 contains 14 residues. Trimming removed 1 base at V and 5 bases at J, with 9 bases between. The CDR3 loop reads CASGLGQEHNEQFF. CDR3 coding DNA: TGTGCTAGTGGTTTGGGACAGGAGCACAATGAGCAGTTCTTC.

The chain carries TRBV13 and TRBJ2-3; 12 bases are a match to TRBD1. CDR1 and CDR2 from the germline V gene are PRHDT and FYEKMQ (reference sequence). The V and J ends lost 5 bases and 3 bases, in that order; junction bases with no gene match: 21. This CDR3 has 21 amino acids. The CDR3 nucleotides are TGTGCCAGCAGCGTAGACAATCCGGGACAGGGGGCGAAGGAGACAACAGATACGCAGTATTTT. Protein: CASSVDNPGQGAKETTDTQYF.

The chain recombines TRBV5-1 with TRBJ2-1; TRBD2 aligns across 11 bases. The germline V gene has CDR1 SGHRS and CDR2 YFSETQ. CDR3 size: 15 residues. J gave up 6 bases and V 0 bases, and 2 bases lay outside the gene matches. CDR3 bases: TGCGCCAGCAGCTTGGCTAGCGGGGGGCCCAATGAGCAGTTCTTC. Translation gives CASSLASGGPNEQFF. Full variable domain (rest looked up from reference TRBV5-1 and TRBJ2-1): KAGVTQTPRYLIKTRGQQVTLSCSPISGHRSVSWYQQTPGQGLQFLFEYFSETQRNKGNFPGRFSGRQFSNSRSEMNVSTLELGDSALYLCASSLASGGPNEQFFGPGTRLTVL.

The chain is built from TRBV13 and TRBJ1-2, with D possibly matching TRBD1 (6 bases). From germline, CDR1 is PRHDT and CDR2 FYEKMQ (reference sequence). V shed 6 bases and J shed 3 bases, with 20 bases lying between them. This CDR3 is built from 16 residues. The CDR3 nucleotides are TGTGCCAGCAGGGCATACAGGGTGACTCAAGACTATGGCTACACCTTC. Translation: CASRAYRVTQDYGYTF.

This clone has more than one count but fewer than ten. The chain uses TRBV10-2 and TRBJ1-6; no definite D call. Germline V lookup: CDR1 WSHSY, CDR2 SAAADI. V was trimmed by 3 bases and J by 4 bases, leaving 4 bases between them. This CDR3 region has 13 residues. CDR3 coding DNA: TGCGCCAGCAGTGAACAGTATAATTCACCCCTCCACTTT. Translation: CASSEQYNSPLHF.

This clone was detected only once. The V and J genes are TRBV6-1 and TRBJ2-7; 11 positions agree with TRBD1. The CDR3 extends over 14 amino acids. J gave up 5 bases and V 6 bases, and 6 bases lay outside the gene matches. The germline V gene encodes CDR1 MNHNS and CDR2 SASEGT. CDR3 DNA sequence: TGTGCCAGCAGCCAGCGGACAGGGGGCGACGAGCAGTACTTC. Protein sequence: CASSQRTGGDEQYF.